The T cell receptor (beta chain) under discussion was sequenced for a study of PD-L1 blockade in urothelial cancer. Across the study: Between 0 and 3 chemotherapy regimens preceded treatment for each patient.

Clones were read by immunoSEQ multiplex PCR, and TCRdb kept only the in-frame ones, dropping some. The table includes some 71,000 clones, 85% detected once. The table lists this clone with a count of one. Germline V gene data show CDR1 as MGHDK and CDR2 as SYGVNS. The CDR3 covers 13 residues. Deletions cut 3 bases from V and 0 bases from J, with 3 bases between. The sample's time point: pretreatment peripheral blood. Pretreatment and on-treatment samples were taken, numbering 1 to 8 per patient. This material consisted of PBMCs, taken around atezolizumab (anti-PD-L1) treatment. The chain has TRBV25-1 and TRBJ2-1, with unresolved D. This receptor was identified in a man aged 35 to 55 with urothelial cancer. The CDR3: CASSESSYNEQFF. As DNA, the CDR3 is TGTGCCAGCAGTGAGAGCTCCTACAATGAGCAGTTCTTC.